Here is one T cell receptor beta chain with its context. Original processing notes: Nucleated cell counts were estimated from reference gene primer amplification. Measured with immunoSEQ multiplex PCR; TCRdb has only the in-frame clones, and not every one. V, J and clone size were drawn from that table, and D and trimming were deduced from the DNA. The sample yields approximately 190,000 clones, about 80% seen once. These data come from a study of blood T cell repertoires in COVID-19. Background on the study: From T cells, B-cell-depleted T cells, or PBMCs came the material, which was cDNA or gDNA.

The CDR3 is 14 amino acids. CDR1 is MNHEY and CDR2 is SMNVEV in the germline V gene (reference sequence). V was clipped by 6 bases and J by 3 bases; unmatched bases: 6. The specimen sequenced was peripheral blood. The sequence was obtained from a man aged 55-75 years with acute or convalescent COVID-19. This chain uses TRBV27 with TRBJ2-7; the match to TRBD1 covers 9 bases. In DNA form, the CDR3 reads TGTGCCAGCAGCTCTCCGGGACAGGGCTACGAGCAGTACTTC. Protein: CASSSPGQGYEQYF.